The 32 T cell receptor beta chains given below trace back to one sample, sequenced in a study of naive and memory T cell subsets. Two oligonucleotides, mixed equimolar, formed the beta constant-region primer covering TRBC1 and TRBC2. Ligated cDNA was amplified by four rounds of PCR with nested alpha and beta constant-region primers and SP2. TCRdb called the UMI-ligation and nested PCR reads again in MiXCR, with one record for every CDR3 protein. The top ten hold approximately 0.9% of the sample, which has 95,000 to 150,000 distinct CDR3 sequences, approximately 37% seen once. The sample taken for sequencing was central memory CD4+ T cells from blood. The receptors here all came from a human donor in good health.

This clonotype was seen more than once but under ten times. V and J are TRBV19 and TRBJ2-7; 7 positions agree with TRBD1. Germline trimming cut 8 bases from V and 5 bases from J; bases unmatched to any gene: 3. CDR1 is LNHDA and CDR2 is SQIVND in the germline V gene (reference sequence). The CDR3 contains 11 residues. Here the CDR3 reads CASGDRDEQYF. The CDR3 bases are TGTGCCAGTGGAGACAGGGACGAGCAGTACTTC.

CDR3 region: CAWSVSGMNTEAFF. CDR3 DNA sequence: TGTGCCTGGAGTGTAAGCGGTATGAACACTGAAGCTTTCTTT. The genes are TRBV30 and TRBJ1-1; D is ambiguous. The CDR3 has 14 residues. CDR1 GTSNPN and CDR2 SVGIG come from the germline V gene (reference sequence). Between the trimmed V and J ends, which lost 0 bases and 0 bases, there was a span of 8 bases.

The chain is built from TRBV28 and TRBJ2-1, with a tentative D call TRBD2 (6 bases). V gave up 1 base and J gave up 4 bases, with 14 bases separating them. Germline V gene sequence: CDR1 MDHEN, CDR2 SYDVKM. The CDR3 loop spans 16 amino acids. The CDR3 sequence: CASSLSEGSLYNEQFF. The DNA of the CDR3 is TGTGCCAGCAGTTTATCGGAGGGGAGCCTTTACAATGAGCAGTTCTTC. The full variable domain, in which reference TRBV28 and TRBJ2-1 provide the parts outside the CDR3, is DVKVTQSSRYLVKRTGEKVFLECVQDMDHENMFWYRQDPGLGLRLIYFSYDVKMKEKGDIPEGYSVSREKKERFSLILESASTNQTSMYLCASSLSEGSLYNEQFFGPGTRLTVL.

This clonotype was recorded a few times. This sequence joins TRBV5-1 and TRBJ1-4; a weak D match, TRBD1 (6 bases). The CDR3 has 14 amino acids. CDR1 is SGHRS, CDR2 YFSETQ, per germline. Deletions cut 1 base from V and 8 bases from J, with 12 bases between. CDR3 sequence: CASSLMGAREKLFF. CDR3 sequence (DNA): TGCGCCAGCAGCTTGATGGGGGCTAGGGAAAAACTGTTTTTT.

This chain uses TRBV6-2 or TRBV6-3 with TRBJ2-2; 12 nucleotides line up with TRBD2. With 0 bases clipped from V and 6 bases from J, the junction kept 2 bases outside the gene matches. CDR3 length: 16 residues. Germline assignment: CDR1 MNHEY and CDR2 SVGEGT. The CDR3 DNA is TGTGCCAGCAGTTACTCGACTAGCGGGAGTGCCGGGGAGCTGTTTTTT. Translated, it gives CASSYSTSGSAGELFF.

The gene calls are TRBV20-1 and TRBJ2-1, with D possibly TRBD1 on 7 matching bases. V gave up 1 base and J gave up 9 bases, with 22 bases separating them. CDR1 is DFQATT, CDR2 SNEGSKA, per germline (reference sequence). The CDR3 is 16 residues long. The CDR3 nucleotides read TGCAGTGCTAGAGTTCAGCGCAGGGGGAGGATCGGTGAGCAGTTCTTC. Residues: CSARVQRRGRIGEQFF.

V usage is TRBV5-1 and J usage is TRBJ2-3, with D uncertain. V was pared by 4 bases and J by 3 bases, with 9 bases between. Germline CDR1 is SGHRS and CDR2 is YFSETQ. This CDR3 has 13 amino acids. The CDR3 spells CASSVYRTDTQYF. CDR3 DNA: TGCGCCAGCAGCGTTTACCGAACAGATACGCAGTATTTT.

In its sample, this clonotype was seen a few times. The rearrangement uses TRBV20-1 and TRBJ2-1, with 8 bases matching TRBD2. With 8 bases clipped from V and 0 bases from J, the junction kept 12 bases outside the gene matches. CDR1 is DFQATT and CDR2 is SNEGSKA in the germline V gene (reference sequence). CDR3 length: 16 amino acids. In nucleotides, the CDR3 is TGCAGTTGTCTAGCGGGCATCTTCAGCTCCTACAATGAGCAGTTCTTC. As protein: CSCLAGIFSSYNEQFF.

This chain joins TRBV5-1 and TRBJ2-1; TRBD2 agrees at 14 bases. V gave up 2 bases and J gave up 3 bases; unmatched junction bases: 1. Germline loops: CDR1 SGHRS, CDR2 YFSETQ. This CDR3 has 16 amino acids. CDR3 residues: CASSFGLAGGYNEQFF. DNA of the CDR3: TGCGCCAGCAGCTTCGGACTAGCGGGAGGCTACAATGAGCAGTTCTTC.

The J gene is TRBJ2-1, the V gene TRBV5-1; possibly TRBD2 for D (5 bases). Between the trimmed V and J ends, which lost 4 bases and 3 bases, there was a span of 11 bases. The germline gives CDR1 SGHRS, CDR2 YFSETQ. There are 14 residues in the CDR3. This chain's CDR3 is CASSTGLYYNEQFF. DNA for the CDR3: TGCGCCAGCAGCACCGGACTTTACTACAATGAGCAGTTCTTC.

This sequence joins TRBV5-1 and TRBJ2-1; D unclear. The CDR3 runs to 15 residues. CDR1 and CDR2 from the germline V gene are SGHRS and YFSETQ. Trimming took off 4 bases at V and 3 bases at J, with 14 bases between the two ends. The CDR3 loop reads CASSQRTELYNEQFF. The DNA for the CDR3 is TGCGCCAGCAGCCAAAGGACGGAACTCTACAATGAGCAGTTCTTC.

The V gene is TRBV28, the J gene TRBJ2-1, with 12 bases that match TRBD2. Germline V gives CDR1 MDHEN, CDR2 SYDVKM. V trimming: 7 bases; J trimming: 9 bases; junction bases outside the gene matches: 7. The CDR3 is 14 residues long. CDR3 DNA: TGTGCCAGCAACCTAGCGGGAGGGCCGGGTGAGCAGTTCTTC. This codes for CASNLAGGPGEQFF.

Ten or more counts support this clonotype. The rearrangement links TRBV7-2 to TRBJ2-4; D gene uncertain. This CDR3 comprises 18 residues. From germline, CDR1 is SGHTA and CDR2 FQGNSA. The ends were cut back, 0 bases at V and 0 bases at J, with 15 bases in the middle. CDR3 DNA: TGTGCCAGCAGCTTAGCGGGAAGGCCCTATTTAGCCAAAAACATTCAGTACTTC. As protein: CASSLAGRPYLAKNIQYF.

The CDR3 nucleotides read TGTGCCAGCAGCTTAGTATGGGGAGGGGAGCTGTTTTTT. Translated, it gives CASSLVWGGELFF. The V and J genes are TRBV11-3 and TRBJ2-2, with unresolved D. Trimming removed 1 base at V and 8 bases at J, with 8 bases between. Germline V lookup: CDR1 SGHNT, CDR2 YENEEA. The CDR3 runs 13 residues.

This chain joins TRBV20-1 and TRBJ1-2; D unclear. Trimming took 0 bases from V and 0 from J, leaving 8 bases between them. The CDR3 loop spans 14 amino acids. The germline CDR1 and CDR2 sequences are DFQATT and SNEGSKA (reference sequence). The CDR3 bases are TGCAGTGCTAGAGATGCCCGGACTAACTATGGCTACACCTTC. It specifies CSARDARTNYGYTF.

The sample holds many counts of this clonotype. This chain links TRBV7-6 with TRBJ2-4; no clear D gene. From germline, CDR1 is SGHVS and CDR2 FNYEAQ. The CDR3 loop spans 13 amino acids. V dropped 1 base and J dropped 1 base, with 2 bases sitting between them. The CDR3 spells CASSLDAKNIQYF. As DNA, the CDR3 is TGTGCCAGCAGCTTAGATGCCAAAAACATTCAGTACTTC.

This clonotype qualifies as medium-sized. This chain uses TRBV10-1 with TRBJ2-3; D unresolved. V was trimmed by 2 bases and J by 2 bases, leaving 5 bases between them. Per the germline V gene, CDR1 is WNHNN and CDR2 is SYGVQD (reference sequence). This CDR3 region has 13 residues. CDR3 in amino acids: CASSEPDTDTQYF. As DNA, the CDR3 is TGCGCCAGCAGTGAGCCAGACACAGATACGCAGTATTTT.

The rearrangement links TRBV7-2 to TRBJ1-6, with a weak D call TRBD1 (5 bases). The germline CDR1 and CDR2 sequences are SGHTA and FQGNSA. Trimming cost V 2 bases and J 7 bases, with 24 bases left between them. This CDR3 is built from 19 residues. CDR3 nucleotides: TGTGCCAGCAGCTTAAGGGGCGCAGGGCTTAGTATGTGGAATTCACCCCTCCACTTT. Residues: CASSLRGAGLSMWNSPLHF. Full variable domain (remainder filled in from reference TRBV7-2 and TRBJ1-6): GAGVSQSPSNKVTEKGKDVELRCDPISGHTALYWYRQSLGQGLEFLIYFQGNSAPDKSGLPSDRFSAERTGGSVSTLTIQRTQQEDSAVYLCASSLRGAGLSMWNSPLHFGNGTRLTVT.

This clonotype was seen a few times. This chain links TRBV4-3 with TRBJ2-1; 10 bases agree with TRBD2. Germline CDR1 is LGHNA and CDR2 is YSLEER. With 4 bases clipped from V and 4 bases from J, the junction kept 4 bases outside the gene matches. The CDR3 loop spans 15 amino acids. For the CDR3, the DNA is TGCGCCAGCAGCCCGGGACTAGCGTCTTACAATGAGCAGTTCTTC. Residues: CASSPGLASYNEQFF.

This chain connects TRBV29-1 to TRBJ2-4, with D unresolved. In germline, CDR1 is SQVTM, CDR2 ANQGSEA. Trimming removed 4 bases at V and 8 bases at J, with 12 bases between. The CDR3 consists of 12 residues. The CDR3 region is CSVAEGYDIQYF. CDR3 DNA: TGCAGCGTTGCGGAAGGTTATGACATTCAGTACTTC. The full variable domain, with the rest looked up from reference TRBV29-1 and TRBJ2-4, is SAVISQKPSRDICQRGTSLTIQCQVDSQVTMMFWYRQQPGQSLTLIATANQGSEATYESGFVIDKFPISRPNLTFSTLTVSNMSPEDSSIYLCSVAEGYDIQYFGAGTRLSVL.

The chain combines TRBV15 with TRBJ2-7, with D unresolved. The CDR3 length is 16 residues. Germline assignment: CDR1 LNHNV and CDR2 YYDKDF (reference sequence). Deletions cut 6 bases from V and 0 bases from J, with 18 bases between. CDR3 residues: CATSTKWAPTSYEQYF. The CDR3 coding sequence is TGTGCCACCAGTACGAAATGGGCACCAACCTCCTACGAGCAGTACTTC.

This clonotype was detected many times. V gene TRBV6-5 combines with J gene TRBJ2-7, with D unresolved. The germline V and J ends were trimmed by 6 bases and 6 bases, with 12 bases remaining between them. The CDR3 extends over 12 amino acids. CDR1 is MNHEY, CDR2 SVGAGI, per germline. CDR3: CASRGSLSEQYF. The DNA of the CDR3 is TGTGCCAGCAGGGGCTCTCTGAGCGAGCAGTACTTC.

The gene calls are TRBV6-2 or TRBV6-3 and TRBJ2-3; D is unresolved. The germline gives CDR1 MNHEY, CDR2 SVGEGT. The CDR3 is 12 amino acids. V shed 2 bases and J shed 6 bases, with 6 bases lying between them. For the CDR3, the DNA is TGTGCCAGCAGTTACGAGCCCGATACGCAGTATTTT. Translated: CASSYEPDTQYF.

This CDR3 reads CASSLLGTGFGAFF. The CDR3 nucleotides are TGTGCCAGCAGTTTATTGGGGACAGGCTTTGGAGCTTTCTTT. The V call is TRBV28, the J call TRBJ1-1, with 8 bases that match TRBD1. CDR1 is MDHEN and CDR2 is SYDVKM in the germline V gene. Germline trimming cut 1 base from V and 10 bases from J; bases unmatched to any gene: 8. CDR3 length: 14 residues.

The CDR3 DNA reads as TGTGCCAGCAGTGGGCGGGGGAATAGCAATCAGCCCCAGCATTTT. It specifies CASSGRGNSNQPQHF. This rearrangement joins TRBV2 to TRBJ1-5; maybe TRBD1 (5 bases). Germline V lookup: CDR1 SNHLY, CDR2 FYNNEI. CDR3 size: 15 residues. V lost 4 bases and J lost 0, with 10 bases in between.

The chain carries TRBV10-3 and TRBJ2-1; no clear D. Looked up from germline, CDR1 is ENHRY and CDR2 is SYGVKD. The CDR3 is 14 amino acids. Trimming stripped 0 bases from V and 5 bases from J, with 8 bases between. The CDR3 spells CAISESKQNNEQFF. CDR3 bases: TGTGCCATCAGTGAGTCGAAACAGAACAATGAGCAGTTCTTC.

This chain connects TRBV5-1 to TRBJ2-3; no firm D call. CDR1 SGHRS and CDR2 YFSETQ come from the germline V gene. The CDR3 has 14 residues. Trimming pared 2 bases from V and 0 bases from J, leaving 7 bases between. This chain's CDR3 is CASSLSDSTDTQYF. CDR3 DNA: TGCGCCAGCAGCTTATCGGACAGCACAGATACGCAGTATTTT.

V is TRBV7-8 and J is TRBJ1-5; D may be TRBD1 (6 bases). The length of the CDR3 is 17 residues. Trimming left V 5 bases short and J 0 bases short, with 17 bases between. Germline V gene data show CDR1 as SGHVS and CDR2 as FQNEAQ. The CDR3 DNA sequence: TGTGCCAGCAGCCCCACAGGGAGCGGGCGTAGCAATCAGCCCCAGCATTTT. It specifies CASSPTGSGRSNQPQHF.

The V call is TRBV24-1, the J call TRBJ2-3; 11 bases are shared with TRBD2. The germline CDR1 and CDR2 sequences are KGHDR and SFDVKD. The J segment lost 8 bases and the V segment lost 3 bases, leaving 6 bases of the junction unmatched. CDR3 length equals 15 residues. The CDR3 reads CATSDPSGRSGTQYF. CDR3 in DNA: TGTGCCACCAGTGATCCTAGCGGGAGGTCGGGTACGCAGTATTTT.

Comments on this clonotype: A read error may account for a junction end that differs from germline. CDR3 region: CASSPEAGGPYEQFF. CDR3 nucleotide sequence: TGTGCTAGCAGCCCCGAGGCGGGAGGGCCGTATGAGCAGTTCTTC. The V call is TRBV7-7, the J call TRBJ2-1; TRBD2 matches 9 bases. The CDR3 extends over 15 amino acids. CDR1 is SSHAT, CDR2 FNYEAQ, per germline (reference sequence).

This clonotype has more than one count but fewer than ten. The chain employs TRBV20-1 and TRBJ2-7, with D hard to call. The CDR3 contains 14 residues. Germline loops: CDR1 DFQATT, CDR2 SNEGSKA (reference sequence). V was clipped by 3 bases and J by 3 bases, with 15 bases between them. CDR3 DNA sequence: TGCAGTGCTAGGTGGACGGCTGGGATCTACGAGCAGTACTTC. It translates to CSARWTAGIYEQYF.

J is TRBJ2-7 and V is TRBV18; D is uncertain. Germline CDR1 and CDR2: KGHSH and LQKENI. The CDR3 covers 15 residues. Trimming removed 1 base from V and 0 bases from J, with 10 bases in between. CDR3 DNA: TGTGCCAGCTCACCACTAAACACGGGCTCCTACGAGCAGTACTTC. Translation: CASSPLNTGSYEQYF.